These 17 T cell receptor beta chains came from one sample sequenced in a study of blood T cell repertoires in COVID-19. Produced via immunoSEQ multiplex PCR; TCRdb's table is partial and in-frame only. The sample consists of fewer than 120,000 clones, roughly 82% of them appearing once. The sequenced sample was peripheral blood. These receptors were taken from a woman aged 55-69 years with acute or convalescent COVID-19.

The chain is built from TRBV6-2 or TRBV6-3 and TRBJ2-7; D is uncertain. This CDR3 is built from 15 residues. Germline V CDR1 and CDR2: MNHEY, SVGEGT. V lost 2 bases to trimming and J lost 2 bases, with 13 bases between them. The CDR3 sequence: CASSYPWRGTYEQYF. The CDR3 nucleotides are TGTGCCAGCAGTTACCCGTGGCGCGGAACCTACGAGCAGTACTTC.

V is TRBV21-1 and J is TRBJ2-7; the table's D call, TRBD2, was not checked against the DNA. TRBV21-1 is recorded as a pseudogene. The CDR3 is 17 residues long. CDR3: CASSRGLAGGTSYEQYF. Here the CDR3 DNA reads TGTGCCAGCAGCAGAGGGCTAGCGGGGGGAACTTCCTACGAGCAGTACTTC.

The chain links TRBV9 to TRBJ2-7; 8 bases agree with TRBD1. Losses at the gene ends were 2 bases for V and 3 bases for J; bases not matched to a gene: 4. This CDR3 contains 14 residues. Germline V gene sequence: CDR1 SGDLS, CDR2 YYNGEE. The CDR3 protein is CASSVGQGNYEQYF. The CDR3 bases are TGTGCCAGCAGCGTCGGACAGGGCAACTACGAGCAGTACTTC.

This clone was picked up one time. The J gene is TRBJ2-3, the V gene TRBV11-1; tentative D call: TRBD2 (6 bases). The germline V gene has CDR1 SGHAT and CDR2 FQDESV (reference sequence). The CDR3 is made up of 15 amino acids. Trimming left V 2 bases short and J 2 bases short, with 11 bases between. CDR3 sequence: CASSLNGGTTDTQYF. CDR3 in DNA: TGTGCCAGCAGCTTAAATGGGGGGACCACAGATACGCAGTATTTT.

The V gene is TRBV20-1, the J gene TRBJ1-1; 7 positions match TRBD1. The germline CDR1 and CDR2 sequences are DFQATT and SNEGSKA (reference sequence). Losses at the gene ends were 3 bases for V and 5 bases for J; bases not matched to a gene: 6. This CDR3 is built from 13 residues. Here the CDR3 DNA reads TGCAGTGCTAGTAAGGGGGCTGGAACTGAAGCTTTCTTT. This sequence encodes CSASKGAGTEAFF.

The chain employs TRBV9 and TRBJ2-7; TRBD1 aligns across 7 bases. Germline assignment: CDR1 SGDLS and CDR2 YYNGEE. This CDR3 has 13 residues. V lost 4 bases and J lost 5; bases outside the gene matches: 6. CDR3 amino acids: CASSSRQGHEQYF. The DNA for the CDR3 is TGTGCCAGCAGCTCCCGACAGGGCCACGAGCAGTACTTC.

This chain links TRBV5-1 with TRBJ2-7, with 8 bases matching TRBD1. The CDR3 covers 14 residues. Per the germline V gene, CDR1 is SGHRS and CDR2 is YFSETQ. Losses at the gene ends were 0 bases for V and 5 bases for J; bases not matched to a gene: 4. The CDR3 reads CASSLVPGQDEQYF. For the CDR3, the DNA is TGCGCCAGCAGCTTGGTCCCGGGACAGGACGAGCAGTACTTC.

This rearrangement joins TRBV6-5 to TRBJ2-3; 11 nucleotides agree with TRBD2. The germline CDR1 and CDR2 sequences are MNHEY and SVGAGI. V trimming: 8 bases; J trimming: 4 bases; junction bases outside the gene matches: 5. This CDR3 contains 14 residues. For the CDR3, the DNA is TGTGCCAGCGTACCTAGCGGGGGGTCAGATACGCAGTATTTT. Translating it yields CASVPSGGSDTQYF.

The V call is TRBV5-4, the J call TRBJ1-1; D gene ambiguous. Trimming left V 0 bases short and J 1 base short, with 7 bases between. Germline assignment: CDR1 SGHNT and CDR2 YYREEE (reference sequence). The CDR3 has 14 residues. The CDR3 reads CASSLVDTNTEAFF. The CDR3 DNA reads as TGTGCCAGCAGCTTGGTAGACACGAACACTGAAGCTTTCTTT. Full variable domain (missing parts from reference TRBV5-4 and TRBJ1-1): ETGVTQSPTHLIKTRGQQVTLRCSSQSGHNTVSWYQQALGQGPQFIFQYYREEENGRGNFPPRFSGLQFPNYSSELNVNALELDDSALYLCASSLVDTNTEAFFGQGTRLTVV.

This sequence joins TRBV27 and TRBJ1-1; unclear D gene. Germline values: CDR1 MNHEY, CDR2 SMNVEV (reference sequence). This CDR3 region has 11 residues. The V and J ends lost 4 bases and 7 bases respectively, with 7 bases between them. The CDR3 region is CASSSLREAFF. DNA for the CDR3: TGTGCCAGCAGTTCTTTGCGTGAAGCTTTCTTT.

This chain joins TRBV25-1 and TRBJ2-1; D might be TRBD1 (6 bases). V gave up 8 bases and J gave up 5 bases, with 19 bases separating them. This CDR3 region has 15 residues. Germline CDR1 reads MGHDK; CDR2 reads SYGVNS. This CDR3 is CASGQRTGHHNEQFF. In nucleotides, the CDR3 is TGTGCCAGCGGACAACGAACGGGACACCACAATGAGCAGTTCTTC.

The CDR3 loop reads CASSLGASGGNTGELFF. The CDR3 nucleotides are TGTGCCAGCAGCCTAGGGGCTAGCGGGGGTAACACCGGGGAGCTGTTTTTT. The chain is built from TRBV7-3 and TRBJ2-2, with 10 bases identical to TRBD2. The trim removed 5 bases at V and 2 bases at J, leaving 8 bases unmatched. Germline V gene lookup returns CDR1 SGHTA and CDR2 FQGTGA. The CDR3 length is 17 residues.

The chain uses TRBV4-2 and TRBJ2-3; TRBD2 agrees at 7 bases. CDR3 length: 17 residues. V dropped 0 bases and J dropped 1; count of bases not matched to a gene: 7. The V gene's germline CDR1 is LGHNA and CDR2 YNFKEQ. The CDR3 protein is CASSQELSGAGTDTQYF. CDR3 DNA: TGTGCCAGCAGCCAAGAATTGAGCGGGGCGGGCACAGATACGCAGTATTTT.

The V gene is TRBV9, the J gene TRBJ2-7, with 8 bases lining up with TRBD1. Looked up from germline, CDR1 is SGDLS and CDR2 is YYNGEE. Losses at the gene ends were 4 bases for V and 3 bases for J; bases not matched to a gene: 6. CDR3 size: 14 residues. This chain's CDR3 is CASSPRTGIYEQYF. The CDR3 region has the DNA TGTGCCAGCAGCCCTAGGACAGGGATCTACGAGCAGTACTTC.

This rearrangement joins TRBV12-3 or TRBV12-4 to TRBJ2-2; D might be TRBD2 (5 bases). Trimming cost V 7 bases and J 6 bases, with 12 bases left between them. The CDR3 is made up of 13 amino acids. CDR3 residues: CASTRAGAGELFF. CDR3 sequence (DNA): TGTGCCAGCACCCGGGCGGGTGCCGGGGAGCTGTTTTTT.

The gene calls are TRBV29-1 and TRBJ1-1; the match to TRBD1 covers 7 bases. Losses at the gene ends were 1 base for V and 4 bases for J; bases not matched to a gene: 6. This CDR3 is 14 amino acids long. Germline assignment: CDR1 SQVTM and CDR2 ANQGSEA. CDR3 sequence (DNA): TGCAGCGTTGAAGGGGGAAGGGACAGCACTGAAGCTTTCTTT. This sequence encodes CSVEGGRDSTEAFF.

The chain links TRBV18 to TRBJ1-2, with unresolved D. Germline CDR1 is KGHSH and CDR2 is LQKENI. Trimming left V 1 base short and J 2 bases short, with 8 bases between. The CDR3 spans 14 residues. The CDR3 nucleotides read TGTGCCAGCTCACCACGGGCAATCAACTATGGCTACACCTTC. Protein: CASSPRAINYGYTF.